The entry that follows covers one T cell receptor beta chain sequence. Its antigen is undetermined. This record comes from a study of T cell repertoires in aging, cancer and after chemotherapy. Across the study: Six age groups, ranging from 30 or younger to 70 or older, included the donors. About 9 million TCR reads were in the whole dataset.

The CDR3 runs to 15 residues. The germline CDR1 and CDR2 sequences are MRHNA and SNTAGT. The V gene lost 3 bases and the J gene lost 2 bases, with 11 bases spanning the gap. General observations from the study: The repertoire data cannot show anything about immunological memory following chemotherapy. Age-matched healthy donors had significantly more diverse, less clonal blood TCR repertoires than untreated cancer patients.

TRB rearrangements spanning V, D and J were amplified using mixed TRB-A/B primers. TCRdb reprocessed the multiplex PCR reads with MiXCR, giving one entry per CDR3 protein. The table lists over 15,000 distinct CDR3 sequences, approximately 35% of them singletons, with 17% in the top ten. The template was genomic DNA from peripheral blood, not RNA. The rearrangement links TRBV6-4 to TRBJ1-3; D is undetermined. The clonotype originates from a human donor with a solid tumor. Sequencing used blood. The CDR3 spells CASSERASPGNTIYF. The CDR3 DNA reads as TGTGCCAGCAGTGAAAGAGCCTCCCCTGGAAACACCATATATTTT.